The 6 T cell receptor beta chains listed next were all sequenced from one sample in a study of OX40 agonist ivuxolimab in advanced cancers. The library was obtained by the immunoSEQ multiplex PCR assay. The table was pulled from immuneACCESS by TCRdb, which kept in-frame rearrangements only. Such tables lose some clones; where checked, under half of the loss comes from unresolved V genes, and the rest has no known cause. The sample table holds 75,000 to 95,000 clones, of which around 86% were seen once. Of the sample, around 2.9% is held by the ten largest clones. The specimen was CD4+ or CD8+ T cells sorted from blood, collected in a trial of the OX40 agonist ivuxolimab. All receptors derive from an adult with an advanced solid tumor such as melanoma, head and neck, liver or kidney cancer.

This clone was detected once. The gene calls are TRBV9 and TRBJ1-6; D is possibly TRBD1 (5 bases). V shed 8 bases and J shed 5 bases, with 11 bases lying between them. The CDR3 is 13 residues long. Germline V lookup: CDR1 SGDLS, CDR2 YYNGEE. CDR3 amino acids: CASTGQDNSPLHF. DNA for the CDR3: TGTGCCAGTACGGGGCAGGATAATTCACCCCTCCACTTT.

This clone has more than one count but fewer than ten. V is TRBV27 and J is TRBJ1-6; D not resolved. This CDR3 is built from 14 residues. CDR1 MNHEY and CDR2 SMNVEV come from the germline V gene (reference sequence). Between the trimmed V and J ends, which lost 6 bases and 8 bases, there was a span of 14 bases. The CDR3 here is CASSLYVVDSPLHF. CDR3 DNA: TGTGCCAGCAGCCTATATGTAGTGGATTCACCCCTCCACTTT.

The chain joins TRBV19 to TRBJ2-2; D remains ambiguous. The CDR3 is made up of 15 amino acids. CDR1 and CDR2 from the germline V gene are LNHDA and SQIVND (reference sequence). Trimming stripped 7 bases from V and 1 base from J, with 13 bases between. The CDR3 here is CASNDLRRNTGELFF. CDR3 nucleotides: TGTGCCAGTAACGACTTAAGGAGGAACACCGGGGAGCTGTTTTTT.

The chain carries TRBV5-1 and TRBJ1-3; D unclear. Trimming pared 3 bases from V and 3 bases from J, leaving 10 bases between. Per germline, CDR1 SGHRS and CDR2 YFSETQ. The CDR3 spans 14 residues. Here the CDR3 reads CASSSAPNGNTIYF. CDR3 nucleotides: TGCGCCAGCAGCTCCGCCCCGAATGGAAACACCATATATTTT.

The chain has TRBV7-2 and TRBJ2-2; 8 nucleotides agree with TRBD1. The CDR3 contains 16 residues. The V segment lost 2 bases and the J segment 4 bases; nucleotides outside the gene matches: 6. CDR1 and CDR2 (germline): SGHTA, FQGNSA. This chain's CDR3 is CASSLNPGTGTGELFF. DNA for the CDR3: TGTGCCAGCAGCTTAAATCCGGGGACAGGCACCGGGGAGCTGTTTTTT.

The rearrangement uses TRBV7-2 and TRBJ2-7, with D maybe TRBD1 (6 bases). The ends were cut back, 4 bases at V and 0 bases at J, with 13 bases in the middle. The CDR3 spans 15 residues. CDR1 and CDR2 (germline): SGHTA, FQGNSA. The DNA for the CDR3 is TGTGCCAGCAGCTACTTGGGGGCACCCTCCTACGAGCAGTACTTC. Its translation: CASSYLGAPSYEQYF. Together with reference TRBV7-2 and TRBJ2-7, the CDR3 gives the full variable domain: GAGVSQSPSNKVTEKGKDVELRCDPISGHTALYWYRQSLGQGLEFLIYFQGNSAPDKSGLPSDRFSAERTGGSVSTLTIQRTQQEDSAVYLCASSYLGAPSYEQYFGPGTRLTVT.